This T cell receptor (beta chain) was profiled in a study of TIL therapy for anti-PD-1-resistant metastatic lung cancer. Across the whole study: By whole-exome sequencing, median non-synonymous tumor mutation burden was less than 1.8 mutations per megabase.

Per germline, CDR1 MDHEN and CDR2 SYDVKM. The CDR3 has 14 amino acids. The germline V and J ends were trimmed by 2 bases and 4 bases, with 12 bases remaining between them. Time point described: pre-treatment sample, taken before nivolumab and TIL therapy. The immunoSEQ assay was v3. Survey-level samples got 2 million to 2.5 million read pairs; deep-level samples got roughly 4.5-6 million. Clones were read by immunoSEQ multiplex PCR, and TCRdb kept only the in-frame ones, dropping some. The repertoire holds tens of thousands of clones, around 85% seen once, with 4% to 6% in the top ten. V is TRBV28 and J is TRBJ2-7; D is possibly TRBD2 (7 bases). This TCR came from a person between 25 and 80 years old with non-small cell lung cancer. The sample was blood, taken at baseline. CDR3 region: CASSLKGGVYEQYF. CDR3 nucleotide sequence: TGTGCCAGCAGTTTAAAGGGGGGGGTATACGAGCAGTACTTC.